What follows are 17 T cell receptor beta chains derived from one specimen sequenced in a study of blood T cell repertoires in COVID-19. Generated by immunoSEQ multiplex PCR, the TCRdb table keeps only in-frame clones and is missing some. The profile shows around 270,000 clones, more than 85% of them singletons. Sequenced sample: peripheral blood. These receptors were collected from a man aged 40-55 years with acute or convalescent COVID-19.

V gene TRBV5-8 combines with J gene TRBJ1-1, with D maybe TRBD1 (5 bases). V was trimmed by 6 bases and J by 7 bases, leaving 16 bases between them. Germline loops: CDR1 SGHTS, CDR2 YDEGEE. This CDR3 has 13 residues. This chain's CDR3 is CASTLIPGVEAFF. In nucleotides, the CDR3 is TGTGCCAGCACTCTAATCCCGGGGGTTGAAGCTTTCTTT.

The V and J genes are TRBV19 and TRBJ2-5; 8 bases line up with TRBD1. The CDR3 consists of 14 residues. Trimming cost V 5 bases and J 6 bases; bases outside gene matches: 8. Germline V CDR1 and CDR2: LNHDA, SQIVND (reference sequence). CDR3 sequence: CASSARTGTKTQYF. The CDR3 DNA reads TGTGCCAGTAGTGCCCGGACAGGGACGAAGACCCAGTACTTC.

The chain combines TRBV6-1 with TRBJ1-2; D unclear. Germline V gene sequence: CDR1 MNHNS, CDR2 SASEGT. V was cut by 1 base and J by 5 bases, with 11 bases left in between. CDR3 size: 14 residues. CDR3 nucleotides: TGTGCCAGCAGTGAAGGGAGGGCCGAATATGGCTACACCTTC. It specifies CASSEGRAEYGYTF.

This chain links TRBV5-4 with TRBJ1-1; the match to TRBD1 covers 8 bases. Germline V gene lookup returns CDR1 SGHNT and CDR2 YYREEE (reference sequence). This CDR3 comprises 15 residues. The V segment lost 2 bases and the J segment 7 bases; nucleotides outside the gene matches: 10. Here the CDR3 DNA reads TGTGCCAGCAGCTTTTTCGGACAGGGCAGGGGTGAAGCTTTCTTT. Translation gives CASSFFGQGRGEAFF. The full variable domain, completed using reference TRBV5-4 and TRBJ1-1, is ETGVTQSPTHLIKTRGQQVTLRCSSQSGHNTVSWYQQALGQGPQFIFQYYREEENGRGNFPPRFSGLQFPNYSSELNVNALELDDSALYLCASSFFGQGRGEAFFGQGTRLTVV.

V gene TRBV7-9 combines with J gene TRBJ2-7; D gene unclear. This CDR3 has 14 amino acids. Germline assignment: CDR1 SEHNR and CDR2 FQNEAQ (reference sequence). Trimming removed 1 base from V and 2 bases from J, with 9 bases in between. The CDR3 reads CASSLDTVTYEQYF. The CDR3 nucleotides read TGTGCCAGCAGCTTAGATACGGTAACCTACGAGCAGTACTTC. The full variable domain, completed using reference TRBV7-9 and TRBJ2-7, is DTGVSQNPRHKITKRGQNVTFRCDPISEHNRLYWYRQTLGQGPEFLTYFQNEAQLEKSRLLSDRFSAERPKGSFSTLEIQRTEQGDSAMYLCASSLDTVTYEQYFGPGTRLTVT.

The chain is built from TRBV2 and TRBJ2-2, with 9 positions matching TRBD1. CDR1 is SNHLY and CDR2 is FYNNEI in the germline V gene. The V gene end was trimmed by 6 bases and the J gene end by 8 bases; junction bases not matched to a gene: 4. The CDR3 loop spans 13 amino acids. The CDR3 DNA reads as TGTGCCAGCAGACCACAGGGGGCGGGGGAGCTGTTTTTT. It encodes CASRPQGAGELFF.

The chain couples TRBV18 to TRBJ2-5; D unresolved. The CDR3 covers 14 residues. The V end lost 6 bases, the J end lost 0 bases, and 11 bases lay between the germline ends. Germline assignment: CDR1 KGHSH and CDR2 LQKENI. The DNA for the CDR3 is TGTGCCAGCTCCTCTGGGCCGTACCAAGAGACCCAGTACTTC. Its translation is CASSSGPYQETQYF.

V gene TRBV4-2 combines with J gene TRBJ1-2; no clear D. The CDR3 covers 13 residues. V was clipped by 0 bases and J by 8 bases, with 10 bases between them. The germline V gene encodes CDR1 LGHNA and CDR2 YNFKEQ. The CDR3 DNA sequence: TGTGCCAGCAGCCAAGATTTTTCTAGGGGCTACACCTTC. Protein: CASSQDFSRGYTF.

The chain links TRBV5-1 to TRBJ1-1, with 10 bases identical to TRBD1. Trimming took 4 bases from V and 1 from J; bases not matched to a gene: 7. CDR3 length: 16 residues. Germline loops: CDR1 SGHRS, CDR2 YFSETQ. The CDR3: CASSPGTGATNTEAFF. The CDR3, as DNA: TGCGCCAGCAGCCCCGGGACAGGGGCGACGAACACTGAAGCTTTCTTT.

This clone was seen a few times. The rearrangement uses TRBV5-4 and TRBJ2-5; possibly TRBD1 for D (6 bases). Trimming stripped 2 bases from V and 2 bases from J, with 16 bases between. The CDR3 consists of 16 residues. CDR1 SGHNT and CDR2 YYREEE come from the germline V gene (reference sequence). The CDR3: CASSLRSRGFQETQYF. In DNA, the CDR3 is TGTGCCAGCAGCTTAAGATCGAGGGGGTTTCAAGAGACCCAGTACTTC.

The chain employs TRBV5-4 and TRBJ2-1; 11 nucleotides match TRBD2. Per the germline V gene, CDR1 is SGHNT and CDR2 is YYREEE (reference sequence). CDR3 length: 15 residues. V gave up 5 bases and J gave up 5 bases; unmatched junction bases: 6. Here the CDR3 DNA reads TGTGCCAGCAGATCCGGGACTAGCGGAAACAATGAGCAGTTCTTC. It specifies CASRSGTSGNNEQFF.

The chain employs TRBV7-9 and TRBJ2-7; tentative D call: TRBD2 (5 bases). The germline V gene has CDR1 SEHNR and CDR2 FQNEAQ (reference sequence). The V end lost 8 bases, the J end lost 4 bases, and 24 bases lay between the germline ends. There are 16 residues in the CDR3. CDR3 protein: CASLDLTGKLGYEQYF. CDR3 sequence (DNA): TGTGCCAGCCTGGATTTAACGGGAAAACTTGGATACGAGCAGTACTTC.

This sequence joins TRBV2 and TRBJ1-1; D is uncertain. The V end lost 4 bases, the J end lost 1 base, and 7 bases lay between the germline ends. CDR1 and CDR2 from the germline V gene are SNHLY and FYNNEI. The CDR3 is 13 amino acids. This CDR3 reads CASSARENTEAFF. The CDR3 region has the DNA TGTGCCAGCAGTGCGCGCGAGAACACTGAAGCTTTCTTT.

J is TRBJ1-1 and V is TRBV6-4; D is ambiguous. The V and J ends lost 3 bases and 2 bases respectively, with 10 bases between them. The CDR3 is 14 amino acids. Germline CDR1 reads MRHNA; CDR2 reads SNTAGT. CDR3: CASSEEFDNTEAFF. DNA for the CDR3: TGTGCCAGCAGTGAGGAGTTCGATAACACTGAAGCTTTCTTT.

This clone has only one observation. The gene calls are TRBV30 and TRBJ2-1; 9 bases are shared with TRBD2. After removal of 4 bases from V and 9 bases from J, the junction contained 13 bases not matched to a gene. Germline-derived CDR1 and CDR2 are GTSNPN and SVGIG (reference sequence). CDR3 length equals 15 residues. The CDR3 nucleotides are TGTGCCTGGAATCTTAGGGCTAGCGGGGAGTTTGAGCAGTTCTTC. Translation: CAWNLRASGEFEQFF.

J is TRBJ2-7 and V is TRBV14, with TRBD2 as a possible D gene (6 bases). This CDR3 has 15 residues. V was trimmed by 1 base and J by 4 bases, leaving 14 bases between them. CDR1 is SGHDN, CDR2 FVKESK, per germline. CDR3 protein: CASSQGMGGSYEQYF. The CDR3 region has the DNA TGTGCCAGCAGCCAAGGAATGGGGGGATCGTACGAGCAGTACTTC.

The rearrangement uses TRBV6-5 and TRBJ1-4; TRBD1 agrees at 8 bases. The CDR3 contains 13 residues. The trim removed 5 bases at V and 8 bases at J, leaving 4 bases unmatched. In germline, CDR1 is MNHEY, CDR2 SVGAGI. Here the CDR3 reads CASSPRQGEKLFF. The CDR3 DNA follows: TGTGCCAGCAGTCCCCGACAGGGGGAAAAACTGTTTTTT.